These T cell receptor beta chains were read from a single sample in a study of blood T cell repertoires in COVID-19. Data came from immunoSEQ multiplex PCR; TCRdb stores just in-frame clones and leaves some out. The repertoire holds over 15,000 clones, roughly 91% seen once, with roughly a third in the top ten. What was sequenced was peripheral blood. The receptors derive from a woman of 80 years or more with COVID-19, enrolled during active disease. Both conserved end residues are trimmed from each CDR3. Clone size is given for some rows only: seen once, a few or many times, or a class if the clone is expanded.

V	size	J	CDR3
TRBV9	NA	TRBJ2-1	ASSVTGLAGRADEQF
TRBV6-5	NA	TRBJ1-1	ASLGTGLAEAF
TRBV7-2	NA	TRBJ2-4	ASSLVKDRLAKNIQY
TRBV9	NA	TRBJ1-3	ASSVRAGRSGNTIY
TRBV5-6	NA	TRBJ2-7	ASSSQTGNYEQY
TRBV3-1/TRBV3-2	NA	TRBJ2-7	ASTRASGRALEQY
TRBV19	NA	TRBJ1-2	ASTLQGFVNGYT
TRBV4-2	NA	TRBJ2-7	ASSQDGGREQY
TRBV3-1/TRBV3-2	NA	TRBJ2-5	ASSQDGRMTSGGWETQY
TRBV11-2	NA	TRBJ1-1	ASSFEGRRNTEAF
TRBV10-3	NA	TRBJ1-5	ATGDGNQPQH
TRBV11-2	NA	TRBJ2-2	ASSLGQTNTGELF
TRBV6-1	NA	TRBJ1-2	ASSEYGRDYGYT
TRBV10-3	NA	TRBJ2-1	AISQLAGSYNEQF
TRBV19	NA	TRBJ2-5	ASSNYLGLAGAAETQY
TRBV3-1/TRBV3-2	once	TRBJ2-7	ASSRVGRDYEQY
TRBV6-5	NA	TRBJ2-2	ASSYSMGGLTGELF
TRBV5-1	NA	TRBJ2-5	ASSSQGFQETQY
TRBV6-2/TRBV6-3	NA	TRBJ1-5	ASSYGSQRLGNQPQH
TRBV28	NA	TRBJ1-2	ASSRTGGAGYT
TRBV13	few	TRBJ1-1	ASSYRDGTEAF
TRBV27	NA	TRBJ2-1	ASRPSDRAYNEQF
TRBV7-9	NA	TRBJ2-3	ASNQGGQGAFTQY
TRBV28	NA	TRBJ1-1	ASTEGAEGEAF
TRBV20-1	once	TRBJ2-7	SASRGTAYEQY
TRBV19	once	TRBJ1-2	ASSIGFARGGYT
TRBV27	once	TRBJ1-3	ASRPDGTGSGNTIY
TRBV7-2	NA	TRBJ2-6	ASSPRDRGSGANVLT
TRBV15	NA	TRBJ2-3	ATSSRDRVTDTQY
TRBV7-2	few	TRBJ1-2	ASSLVQGGGYT
TRBV4-2	NA	TRBJ1-4	ASREGSNEKLF
TRBV3-1/TRBV3-2	NA	TRBJ2-7	ASSAGGGSSSYEQY